These 15 T cell receptor beta chains originate from one sample sequenced in a study of radiotherapy plus CTLA-4 blockade in lung cancer. The data were produced by immunoSEQ multiplex PCR, yet TCRdb's version contains in-frame clones alone and is incomplete. The sample holds around 77,000 clones, approximately 73% seen once. The source was peripheral blood, collected from a patient treated with radiotherapy plus ipilimumab. The receptors stem from a human donor with non-small cell lung cancer whose response to radiotherapy plus ipilimumab could not be evaluated.

This clone was picked up a small number of times. J is TRBJ2-3 and V is TRBV5-1, with 7 bases lining up with TRBD2. Per germline, CDR1 SGHRS and CDR2 YFSETQ. The V and J ends lost 5 bases and 7 bases, in that order; junction bases with no gene match: 7. CDR3 length: 13 residues. As DNA, the CDR3 is TGCGCCAGCAGGTTCGGCGGGAGCTATACGCAGTATTTT. It is translated as CASRFGGSYTQYF.

The rearrangement joins TRBV10-3 to TRBJ2-3; 11 bases fit TRBD2. Germline-derived CDR1 and CDR2 are ENHRY and SYGVKD. The CDR3 has 16 amino acids. V shed 7 bases and J 2 bases; nucleotides not matched to a gene: 8. CDR3 coding DNA: TGTGCCATCATGGGGGCGACTAGCGGGGACACAGATACGCAGTATTTT. Amino acids: CAIMGATSGDTDTQYF.

V is TRBV5-4 and J is TRBJ2-1; no reliable D call. CDR3 length equals 11 residues. Germline lookup yields CDR1 SGHNT and CDR2 YYREEE (reference sequence). Trimming left V 3 bases short and J 12 bases short, with 10 bases between. The CDR3 loop is CASSSDTSQFF. CDR3 coding DNA: TGTGCCAGCAGCTCCGACACCTCGCAGTTCTTC.

The chain combines TRBV30 with TRBJ1-1; D remains ambiguous. Trimming removed 3 bases from V and 0 bases from J, with 8 bases in between. Germline loops: CDR1 GTSNPN, CDR2 SVGIG (reference sequence). This CDR3 spans 13 amino acids. The CDR3 here is CAWRNRMNTEAFF. DNA of the CDR3: TGTGCCTGGAGAAACAGAATGAACACTGAAGCTTTCTTT.

In DNA, the CDR3 is TGTGCCATAGCCACTAGCGAGAAAGGCGAGCAGTACTTC. It is translated as CAIATSEKGEQYF. The rearrangement uses TRBV6-5 and TRBJ2-7; TRBD2 matches at 7 bases. Trimming took 10 bases from V and 6 from J; bases not matched to a gene: 12. Germline V gene lookup returns CDR1 MNHEY and CDR2 SVGAGI. The CDR3 loop spans 13 amino acids.

This clone was picked up many times. The J gene is TRBJ1-1, the V gene TRBV10-3, with D unclear. CDR3 length: 10 amino acids. CDR1 and CDR2 from the germline V gene are ENHRY and SYGVKD. V dropped 9 bases and J dropped 3 bases, with 5 bases sitting between them. DNA for the CDR3: TGTGCCATAGGAGACACTGAAGCTTTCTTT. The encoded protein is CAIGDTEAFF.

The rearrangement joins TRBV5-5 to TRBJ1-1; D gene uncertain. Trimming took off 0 bases at V and 4 bases at J, with 16 bases between the two ends. CDR3 length: 16 residues. Germline V gene data show CDR1 as SGHKS and CDR2 as YYEKEE (reference sequence). This CDR3 reads CASSLVRDPMSTEAFF. CDR3 DNA sequence: TGTGCCAGCAGCTTGGTTCGGGATCCCATGTCCACTGAAGCTTTCTTT.

This chain joins TRBV5-1 and TRBJ1-2; TRBD1 agrees at 9 bases. The J segment lost 8 bases and the V segment lost 3 bases, leaving 5 bases of the junction unmatched. Germline V gene sequence: CDR1 SGHRS, CDR2 YFSETQ. This CDR3 has 13 residues. The CDR3 spells CASSSTGGWGYTF. CDR3 sequence (DNA): TGCGCCAGCAGCTCTACAGGGGGCTGGGGCTACACCTTC.

This clone appeared a few times. The chain couples TRBV2 to TRBJ2-1; 8 bases agree with TRBD1. V was clipped by 5 bases and J by 12 bases; unmatched bases: 3. The CDR3 totals 11 residues. Per germline, CDR1 SNHLY and CDR2 FYNNEI. The CDR3 loop reads CASSPGQGQFF. The CDR3, as DNA: TGTGCCAGCAGTCCAGGACAGGGGCAGTTCTTC.

This clone turned up a few times. V usage is TRBV5-4 and J usage is TRBJ1-3; a possible D gene is TRBD1 (6 bases). The germline gives CDR1 SGHNT, CDR2 YYREEE (reference sequence). The CDR3 contains 14 residues. The V and J ends lost 5 bases and 7 bases respectively, with 16 bases between them. The CDR3 nucleotides read TGTGCCAGCAGTTTCGGGACACGGGATAACACCATATATTTT. Amino acid sequence: CASSFGTRDNTIYF.

The chain joins TRBV6-1 to TRBJ2-1; 8 bases match TRBD1. Unmatched junction bases numbered 7, after V lost 4 bases and J lost 5 bases. This CDR3 has 15 amino acids. Germline-derived CDR1 and CDR2 are MNHNS and SASEGT. CDR3 bases: TGTGCCAGCAGTGCCTCGGGACAGGCTAACAATGAGCAGTTCTTC. Its protein is CASSASGQANNEQFF.

The chain has TRBV19 and TRBJ1-2; weak D call: TRBD1 (6 bases). V dropped 5 bases and J dropped 1 base, with 11 bases sitting between them. CDR3 size: 14 residues. Germline loops: CDR1 LNHDA, CDR2 SQIVND (reference sequence). This CDR3 reads CASSEQGYNYGYTF. The DNA for the CDR3 is TGTGCCAGTAGTGAACAGGGTTATAACTATGGCTACACCTTC.

The chain uses TRBV19 and TRBJ2-3, with D perhaps matching TRBD2 (6 bases). V shed 7 bases and J shed 2 bases, with 22 bases lying between them. The CDR3 totals 17 residues. CDR1 and CDR2 (germline): LNHDA, SQIVND (reference sequence). The CDR3 loop reads CASNRGVSGVFTDTQYF. As DNA, the CDR3 is TGTGCCAGTAATCGAGGGGTTAGCGGAGTTTTCACAGATACGCAGTATTTT.

The rearrangement uses TRBV5-4 and TRBJ2-1; D is possibly TRBD2 (6 bases). CDR1 is SGHNT and CDR2 is YYREEE in the germline V gene (reference sequence). V was trimmed by 0 bases and J by 2 bases, leaving 12 bases between them. The CDR3 is 16 residues long. The CDR3 coding sequence is TGTGCCAGCAGCTTGGGGGGGACTCTTACCTACAATGAGCAGTTCTTC. Translated: CASSLGGTLTYNEQFF.

This chain uses TRBV30 with TRBJ2-7; weak D call: TRBD1 (5 bases). The CDR3 covers 12 residues. Between the trimmed V and J ends, which lost 0 bases and 7 bases, there was a span of 10 bases. Germline V lookup: CDR1 GTSNPN, CDR2 SVGIG (reference sequence). CDR3 in amino acids: CAWSVSGREQYF. Written as DNA, the CDR3 is TGTGCCTGGAGTGTATCAGGGCGGGAGCAGTACTTC. Variable domain in full (rest from reference TRBV30 and TRBJ2-7): SQTIHQWPATLVQPVGSPLSLECTVEGTSNPNLYWYRQAAGRGLQLLFYSVGIGQISSEVPQNLSASRPQDRQFILSSKKLLLSDSGFYLCAWSVSGREQYFGPGTRLTVT.